This TCR beta chain came from a study of cytomegalovirus exposure and HLA in healthy donors. Overall study context: Unique TCRs from HLA-typed donors, approximately 80 million of them, were held in an early data release.

In this sample, this clone turned up a few times. The target antigen is unknown. The germline CDR1 and CDR2 sequences are SGHRS and YFSETQ. V shed 4 bases and J 3 bases; nucleotides not matched to a gene: 4. The CDR3 consists of 15 residues. Notes on the study in general: Researchers reportedly found TCR beta sequences accurately predicted most subjects' HLA-A and HLA-B alleles. Judged likely to be a sequencing artifact was a cluster of highly shared sequence variants.

In the PCR, 60 Vbeta and 13 Jbeta primers were used. Some clones are missing from TCRdb's copy, which holds only in-frame ones; the method was immunoSEQ multiplex PCR. The sample shows 190,000 or so clones, over 80% of them seen only once. Specimen: PBMCs. The chain joins TRBV5-1 to TRBJ1-6, with 7 bases matching TRBD1. The sequence derives from a woman between 50 and 59 years old in good health and CMV-seropositive. The CDR3 DNA sequence: TGCGCCAGCAGCGTATGGGACAGCTATAATTCACCCCTCCACTTT. It translates to CASSVWDSYNSPLHF.